These T cell receptor beta chains were read from a single sample in a study of a mutant IDH1 vaccine in newly diagnosed glioma. The protocol was immunoSEQ multiplex PCR, while the TCRdb copy is restricted to in-frame clones and leaves out a portion. The sample records 60,000 or so clones, roughly 90% being singletons. Their antigens are not known. The sample consisted of PBMCs, taken from a glioma patient whose treatment included an IDH1 peptide vaccine. Receptors originate from a man aged 35 to 55 with glioma. The CDR3 runs from the conserved cysteine through the conserved F or W. The D gene is left open where the match is weak. The listing skips clone size in some rows; elsewhere it reads once, few, many or a size class.

clone_size,v_call,d_call,cdr3_length,j_call,cdr3_nt,cdr3_aa
.,TRBV7-3,.,14,TRBJ1-1,TGTGCCAGCAGCTTAAGGGCGGACAGCACTGAAGCTTTCTTT,CASSLRADSTEAFF
.,TRBV2,TRBD2,17,TRBJ2-5,TGTGCCAGCAGTGATCGTCTAGCGGGGGGAAACCAAGAGACCCAGTACTTC,CASSDRLAGGNQETQYF
.,TRBV9,.,15,TRBJ1-3,TGTGCCAGCAGCGTAGGAGGTGGGTCTGGAAACACCATATATTTT,CASSVGGGSGNTIYF
once,TRBV7-9,.,14,TRBJ1-2,TGTGCCAGCAGCTTAGGGACACTTCAGAATGGCTACACCTTC,CASSLGTLQNGYTF
once,TRBV18,TRBD1,16,TRBJ1-2,TGTGCCAGCTCACCAACCTTATTACAGGGGCCCTATGGCTACACCTTC,CASSPTLLQGPYGYTF
.,TRBV7-9,.,11,TRBJ2-5,TGTGCCAGCAGCTACTCGGAGACCCAGTACTTC,CASSYSETQYF
.,TRBV5-1,.,16,TRBJ2-1,TGCGCCAGCAGTTTCCACTGGGAACACTTCTACAATGAGCAGTTCTTC,CASSFHWEHFYNEQFF
.,TRBV5-1,.,14,TRBJ1-6,TGCGCCAGCAGCTTCGCAGGTCCCACTTCACCCCTCCACTTT,CASSFAGPTSPLHF
.,TRBV28,.,15,TRBJ1-2,TGTGCCAGCACCATGCTCTCCTTGAGGAGCTATGGCTACACCTTC,CASTMLSLRSYGYTF
.,TRBV20-1,.,11,TRBJ2-5,TGCAGTGCTGAAATCCAAGAGACCCAGTACTTC,CSAEIQETQYF
.,TRBV9,TRBD2,16,TRBJ2-1,TGTGCCAGCAGCGTAGGTCTAGCGGGAGGTTACAATAAGCAGTTCTTC,CASSVGLAGGYNKQFF
.,TRBV27,TRBD1,14,TRBJ2-7,TGTGCCAGCAGCACTGGACAGGGGGGGAGGGAGCAGTACTTC,CASSTGQGGREQYF
.,TRBV19,.,13,TRBJ2-3,TGTGCCAGTAGTACCAGCCCGGAGGATACGCAGTATTTT,CASSTSPEDTQYF
.,TRBV5-8,.,14,TRBJ1-5,TGTGCCAGCAGCTGGGGGGGGGCCAATCAGCCCCAGCATTTT,CASSWGGANQPQHF
.,TRBV4-1,.,16,TRBJ2-3,TGCGCCAGCAGCTTACAGGGAGATACTAGCACAGATACGCAGTATTTT,CASSLQGDTSTDTQYF
.,TRBV5-4,.,15,TRBJ2-1,TGTGCCAGCAGCCGTCAGTCGGCAGGCTCCAATGAGCAGTTCTTC,CASSRQSAGSNEQFF
once,TRBV6-5,.,13,TRBJ2-1,TGTGCCAGCAGCACCGACAGATACAATGAGCAGTTCTTC,CASSTDRYNEQFF
.,TRBV18,TRBD1,20,TRBJ1-1,TGTGCCAGCTCACTACTCGGACAGGGGGACGCCTATCGCATGAACACTGAAGCTTTCTTT,CASSLLGQGDAYRMNTEAFF
.,TRBV2,.,15,TRBJ1-6,TGTGCCAGCAACGGACAGCTTCCCTATAATTCACCCCTCCACTTT,CASNGQLPYNSPLHF
.,TRBV13,.,14,TRBJ2-7,TGTGCCAGCAGCTTAGCCGGGGTCTCCTACGAGCAGTACTTC,CASSLAGVSYEQYF
.,TRBV2,TRBD1,14,TRBJ1-1,TGTGCCAGCAGAGGACAGGGGAGGGCCACTGAAGCTTTCTTT,CASRGQGRATEAFF
few,TRBV5-4,.,14,TRBJ1-2,TGTGCCAGCAGCTTGCCAGGGGAAGTGGATGGCTACACCTTC,CASSLPGEVDGYTF
.,TRBV19,TRBD2,17,TRBJ2-2,TGTGCCAGTAGTAGAGCTAGCGGGGACGCGAACACCGGGGAGCTGTTTTTT,CASSRASGDANTGELFF
once,TRBV4-3,TRBD1,16,TRBJ2-3,TGCGCCAGCAGCCAAACACCGGGACAGCCCACAGATACGCAGTATTTT,CASSQTPGQPTDTQYF
.,TRBV14,.,16,TRBJ2-3,TGTGCCAGCAGCCCCCCCCGGCAGCTGGGTACAGATACGCAGTATTTT,CASSPPRQLGTDTQYF
.,TRBV6-5,.,12,TRBJ2-1,TGTGCCAGCAGTTACTCAGGCTGGGAGCAGTTCTTC,CASSYSGWEQFF
.,TRBV28,.,14,TRBJ1-2,TGTGCCAGCACCGTCGCGGGGGCTAACTATGGCTACACCTTC,CASTVAGANYGYTF
.,TRBV7-9,.,13,TRBJ1-5,TGTGCCAGCAGCTTGTTCCCGAATCAGCCCCAGCATTTT,CASSLFPNQPQHF
.,TRBV11-2,.,13,TRBJ2-7,TGTGCCAGCAGCTTGCACAACGCCTACGAGCAGTACTTC,CASSLHNAYEQYF
.,TRBV7-2,TRBD2,14,TRBJ2-1,TGTGCCAGCAGCTTTAGCGGGGCGGCGGATGAGCAGTTCTTC,CASSFSGAADEQFF
.,TRBV5-4,TRBD1,16,TRBJ2-5,TGTGCCAGCAGCTTGGCCCCGGGGACAGGGAGGGAGACCCAGTACTTC,CASSLAPGTGRETQYF
.,TRBV28,TRBD2,16,TRBJ2-1,TGTGCCAGCAGCTTTAGCGGGAGGGCCTCCTACAATGAGCAGTTCTTC,CASSFSGRASYNEQFF
.,TRBV2,.,14,TRBJ1-1,TGTGCCAGCAGTTTTCAGGGGCCTAGCACTGAAGCTTTCTTT,CASSFQGPSTEAFF
.,TRBV7-3,TRBD2,14,TRBJ2-7,TGTGCCAGCAGCCCCGCCGGGACTAGTCTCGAGCAGTACTTC,CASSPAGTSLEQYF